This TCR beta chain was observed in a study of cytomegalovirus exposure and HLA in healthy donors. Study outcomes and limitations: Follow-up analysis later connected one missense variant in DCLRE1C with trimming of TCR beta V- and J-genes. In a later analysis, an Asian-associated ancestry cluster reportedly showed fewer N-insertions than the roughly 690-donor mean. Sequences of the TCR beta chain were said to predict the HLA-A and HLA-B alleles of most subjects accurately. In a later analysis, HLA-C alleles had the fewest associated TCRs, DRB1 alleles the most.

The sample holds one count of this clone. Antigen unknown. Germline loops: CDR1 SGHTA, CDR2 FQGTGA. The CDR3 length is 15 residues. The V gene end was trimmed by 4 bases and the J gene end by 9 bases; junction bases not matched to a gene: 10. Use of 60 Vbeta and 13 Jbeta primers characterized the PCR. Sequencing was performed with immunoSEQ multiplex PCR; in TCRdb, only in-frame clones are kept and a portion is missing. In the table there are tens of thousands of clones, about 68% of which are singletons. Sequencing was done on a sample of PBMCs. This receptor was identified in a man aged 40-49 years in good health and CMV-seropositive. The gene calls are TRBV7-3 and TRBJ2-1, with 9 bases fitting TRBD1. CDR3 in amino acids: CASSSGGTGHGEQFF. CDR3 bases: TGTGCCAGCAGCTCCGGAGGGACAGGGCACGGTGAGCAGTTCTTC.